The 8 T cell receptor beta chains below were found in one sample sequenced in a study of blood T cell repertoires in COVID-19. Profiling relied on immunoSEQ multiplex PCR, and the TCRdb table lists in-frame clones only, not all of them. The sample yields 55,000 to 70,000 clones, 82% seen once. The sequencing sample was made of peripheral blood. These receptors all come from a woman aged 55-75 years with acute or convalescent COVID-19.

This sequence joins TRBV2 and TRBJ2-2, with 10 bases lining up with TRBD1. CDR1 SNHLY and CDR2 FYNNEI come from the germline V gene. Trimming removed 7 bases from V and 6 bases from J; junction bases left unmatched: 2. There are 13 residues in the CDR3. This CDR3 reads CASTDRGPGELFF. CDR3 nucleotide sequence: TGTGCCAGCACAGACAGGGGGCCCGGGGAGCTGTTTTTT.

This clone was picked up a small number of times. The gene calls are TRBV5-6 and TRBJ1-5; D unresolved. Germline V gene lookup returns CDR1 SGHDT and CDR2 YYEEEE. V was trimmed by 5 bases and J by 5 bases, leaving 11 bases between them. CDR3 size: 13 residues. The CDR3 loop is CASSSGRDQPQHF. The CDR3 DNA sequence: TGTGCCAGCAGTAGTGGGCGGGATCAGCCCCAGCATTTT.

The CDR3 sequence: CASSPLSGSTDTQYF. The CDR3 nucleotides are TGCGCCAGCAGCCCTCTTAGCGGATCCACAGATACGCAGTATTTT. The V gene is TRBV5-1, the J gene TRBJ2-3; perhaps TRBD2 as D (6 bases). The CDR3 consists of 15 residues. Trimming cost V 4 bases and J 2 bases, with 14 bases left between them. Germline assignment: CDR1 SGHRS and CDR2 YFSETQ.

The V call is TRBV7-2, the J call TRBJ2-1, with D unresolved. Trimming stripped 4 bases from V and 0 bases from J, with 4 bases between. This CDR3 spans 13 amino acids. Looked up from germline, CDR1 is SGHTA and CDR2 is FQGNSA. Here the CDR3 DNA reads TGTGCCAGCAGCTCTAGCTCCTACAATGAGCAGTTCTTC. Encoded protein: CASSSSSYNEQFF.

This clone was observed a single time. This rearrangement joins TRBV5-6 to TRBJ2-3, with a weak D call TRBD1 (5 bases). This CDR3 comprises 13 residues. V was trimmed by 4 bases and J by 3 bases, leaving 9 bases between them. Germline-derived CDR1 and CDR2 are SGHDT and YYEEEE. CDR3 nucleotides: TGTGCCAGCAGCCTGGGGCCTACAGATACGCAGTATTTT. This translates into CASSLGPTDTQYF.

The V and J genes are TRBV7-2 and TRBJ2-3; 14 nucleotides line up with TRBD2. In germline, CDR1 is SGHTA, CDR2 FQGNSA. CDR3 size: 14 residues. J was trimmed by 8 bases and V by 4 bases; bases with no gene match: 2. The DNA for the CDR3 is TGTGCCAGCAGCTCGACTAGCGGGGGGGGTACGCAGTATTTT. Protein: CASSSTSGGGTQYF.

As concerns this clone: This sample includes further DNA sequences coding for the same CDR3. The V gene is TRBV7-2, the J gene TRBJ2-1; 10 bases match TRBD2. From germline, CDR1 is SGHTA and CDR2 FQGNSA. The junction had 3 bases not matched to a gene; V was cut back by 2 bases and J by 5 bases. This CDR3 comprises 15 residues. CDR3 region: CASSLSSGGHNEQFF. CDR3 DNA: TGTGCCAGCAGCTTATCTAGCGGGGGCCACAATGAGCAGTTCTTC.

This chain links TRBV6-5 with TRBJ2-1; TRBD2 aligns across 8 bases. The CDR3 loop spans 14 amino acids. Germline V gene sequence: CDR1 MNHEY, CDR2 SVGAGI. The trim removed 5 bases at V and 7 bases at J, leaving 7 bases unmatched. The chain's CDR3 is CASSLGGAGNEQFF. The DNA of the CDR3 is TGTGCCAGCAGTCTCGGGGGGGCCGGGAATGAGCAGTTCTTC.